These T cell receptor beta chains were read from a single sample in a study of CD8 T cells in ankylosing spondylitis. TCRdb processed the 5' RACE reads anew with MiXCR; each CDR3 protein has one entry. The sample consists of 220,000 or so distinct CDR3 sequences, approximately 20% of them appearing once. What was sequenced was blood, either unsorted or a sorted T cell fraction (not recorded which). Source of these receptors: a male donor with ankylosing spondylitis. CDR3s include the opening cysteine and the closing phenylalanine or tryptophan. Each record gives: V gene, J gene, D gene, clone size, CDR3 protein, CDR3 DNA. D genes are given only for firm matches. Size is omitted from some rows. Given values are once, few, many or a class for expanded clones.

>TRBV5-1|TRBJ1-1|-|many
CASSFRRANTEAFF
TGCGCCAGCAGCTTCAGGCGCGCGAACACTGAAGCTTTCTTT
>TRBV30|TRBJ2-1|-|-
CAWSVAHLSEQFF
TGTGCCTGGAGTGTGGCCCACTTGAGTGAGCAGTTCTTC
>TRBV30|TRBJ1-1|-|once
CAWSVLGNTEAFF
TGTGCCTGGAGTGTACTGGGGAACACTGAAGCTTTCTTT
>TRBV6-2/TRBV6-3|TRBJ2-1|-|-
CASSSVLKNEQFF
TGTGCCAGCAGTTCAGTACTGAAAAATGAGCAGTTCTTC
>TRBV4-1|TRBJ2-5|-|few
CASSPSSPSRETQYF
TGCGCCAGCAGCCCTTCTTCCCCGAGTCGAGAGACCCAGTACTTC
>TRBV9|TRBJ1-2|-|-
CASSVGGVRLDYGYTF
TGTGCCAGCAGCGTAGGAGGGGTCAGGCTGGACTATGGCTACACCTTC
>TRBV7-9|TRBJ1-1|-|-
CASSEDRPEAFF
TGTGCCAGCAGCGAAGACAGGCCTGAAGCTTTCTTT
>TRBV30|TRBJ1-2|-|few
CAWSVVGGYGYTF
TGTGCCTGGAGTGTTGTGGGAGGCTATGGCTACACCTTC
>TRBV27|TRBJ2-7|-|few
CASSPLPRVYEQYF
TGTGCCAGCAGCCCCCTGCCCAGGGTCTACGAGCAGTACTTC
>TRBV7-9|TRBJ2-3|TRBD2|-
CASSPIAGDGLDTQYF
TGTGCCAGCAGCCCTATAGCGGGGGATGGTCTAGATACGCAGTATTTT
>TRBV12-3/TRBV12-4|TRBJ2-1|-|many
CASSWDGSSNEQFF
TGTGCCAGCAGCTGGGACGGAAGCTCCAATGAGCAGTTCTTC
>TRBV5-5|TRBJ2-7|-|-
CASSSVMTHYEQYF
TGCGCCAGCAGCTCAGTTATGACCCACTACGAGCAGTACTTC
>TRBV4-1|TRBJ1-2|-|few
CASSQEGSNYGYTF
TGCGCCAGCAGCCAAGAAGGCAGTAACTATGGCTACACCTTC
>TRBV4-3|TRBJ2-1|TRBD2|few
CASSQVGLAGDNEQFF
TGCGCCAGCAGCCAAGTGGGACTAGCGGGAGACAATGAGCAGTTCTTC
>TRBV5-1|TRBJ1-5|TRBD1|few
CASSLGTGGAQPQHF
TGCGCCAGCAGCTTGGGCACAGGGGGGGCTCAGCCCCAGCATTTT
>TRBV4-2|TRBJ2-2|TRBD2|-
CASSQDKSGGTNLDPGELFF
TGTGCCAGCAGCCAGGATAAAAGCGGGGGGACAAACCTCGACCCTGGGGAGCTGTTTTTT
>TRBV5-6|TRBJ2-7|TRBD2|-
CASSLLLAGDHDEQYF
TGTGCCAGCAGCTTGCTGCTAGCGGGAGACCACGACGAGCAGTACTTC
>TRBV9|TRBJ2-5|TRBD2|-
CASSEPSGGRPETQYF
TGTGCCAGCAGCGAGCCTAGCGGGGGACGCCCAGAGACCCAGTACTTC
>TRBV7-9|TRBJ1-1|-|once
CASRSRDGNTEAFF
TGTGCCAGCAGGTCCCGGGACGGGAACACTGAAGCTTTCTTT
>TRBV29-1|TRBJ1-1|-|-
CSSTGWQGTEAFF
TGCAGCTCCACCGGCTGGCAGGGCACTGAAGCTTTCTTT
>TRBV7-9|TRBJ1-1|TRBD1|few
CASSLGEGWRGPEAFF
TGTGCCAGCAGCTTAGGTGAGGGTTGGAGGGGGCCAGAAGCTTTCTTT
>TRBV7-3|TRBJ2-6|-|-
CASSLGSSGANVLTF
TGTGCCAGCAGCTTGGGCAGCTCTGGGGCCAACGTCCTGACTTTC
>TRBV20-1|TRBJ2-1|-|few
CSAMVGASLYNEQFF
TGCAGTGCTATGGTGGGAGCTAGCCTTTACAATGAGCAGTTCTTC
>TRBV28|TRBJ1-6|-|-
CASSSLGEAYNSPLHF
TGTGCCAGCAGTTCCCTCGGGGAAGCATATAATTCACCCCTCCACTTT
>TRBV4-1|TRBJ2-7|TRBD1|-
CASRGTGGDEQYF
TGCGCCAGCCGGGGGACAGGAGGGGACGAGCAGTACTTC
>TRBV6-1|TRBJ1-1|-|few
CASSEALQITEAFF
TGTGCCAGCAGTGAAGCGCTTCAGATCACTGAAGCTTTCTTT